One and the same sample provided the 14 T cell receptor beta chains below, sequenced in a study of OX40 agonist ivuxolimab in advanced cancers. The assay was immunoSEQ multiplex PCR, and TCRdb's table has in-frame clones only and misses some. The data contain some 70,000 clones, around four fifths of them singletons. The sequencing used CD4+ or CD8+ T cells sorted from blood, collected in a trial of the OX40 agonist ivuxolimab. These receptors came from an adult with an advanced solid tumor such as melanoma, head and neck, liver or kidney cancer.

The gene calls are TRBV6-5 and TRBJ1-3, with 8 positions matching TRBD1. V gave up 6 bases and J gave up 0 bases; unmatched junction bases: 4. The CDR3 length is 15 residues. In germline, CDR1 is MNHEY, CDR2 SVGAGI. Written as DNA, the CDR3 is TGTGCCAGCAGACTCGACAGGGGCTCTGGAAACACCATATATTTT. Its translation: CASRLDRGSGNTIYF.

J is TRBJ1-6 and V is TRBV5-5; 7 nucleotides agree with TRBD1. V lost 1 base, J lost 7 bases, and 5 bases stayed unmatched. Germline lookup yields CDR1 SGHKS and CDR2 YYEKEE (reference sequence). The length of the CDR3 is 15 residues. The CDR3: CASSLSGTANSPLHF. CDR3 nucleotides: TGTGCCAGCAGCTTGAGTGGGACAGCGAATTCACCCCTCCACTTT.

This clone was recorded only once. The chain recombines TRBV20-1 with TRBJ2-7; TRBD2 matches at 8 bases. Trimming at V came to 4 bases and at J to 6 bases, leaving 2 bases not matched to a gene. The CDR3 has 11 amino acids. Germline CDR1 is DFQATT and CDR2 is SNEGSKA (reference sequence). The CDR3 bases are TGCAGTGCTAAAGCGGGAGCCGAGCAGTACTTC. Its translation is CSAKAGAEQYF.

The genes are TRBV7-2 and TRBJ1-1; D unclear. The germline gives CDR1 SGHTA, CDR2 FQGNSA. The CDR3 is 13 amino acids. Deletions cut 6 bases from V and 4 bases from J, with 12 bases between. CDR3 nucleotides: TGTGCCAGCAGTTACCGACAATCCACTGAAGCTTTCTTT. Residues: CASSYRQSTEAFF.

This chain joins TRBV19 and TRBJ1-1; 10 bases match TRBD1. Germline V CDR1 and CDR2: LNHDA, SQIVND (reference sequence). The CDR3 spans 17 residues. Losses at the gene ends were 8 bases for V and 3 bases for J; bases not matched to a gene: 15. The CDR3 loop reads CASRGDRGGGRYTEAFF. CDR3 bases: TGTGCCAGTCGGGGGGACAGGGGAGGTGGAAGGTACACTGAAGCTTTCTTT.

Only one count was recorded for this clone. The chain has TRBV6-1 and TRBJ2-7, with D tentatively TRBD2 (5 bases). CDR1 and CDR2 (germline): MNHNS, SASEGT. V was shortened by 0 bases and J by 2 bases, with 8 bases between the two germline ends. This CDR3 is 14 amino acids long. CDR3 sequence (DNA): TGTGCCAGCAGTGAAGCCGGAGGACCCTACGAGCAGTACTTC. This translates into CASSEAGGPYEQYF.

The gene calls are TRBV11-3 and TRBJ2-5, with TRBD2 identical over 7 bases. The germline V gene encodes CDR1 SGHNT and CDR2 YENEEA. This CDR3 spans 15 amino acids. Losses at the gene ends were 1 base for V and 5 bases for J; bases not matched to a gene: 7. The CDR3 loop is CASSLVGGSGETQYF. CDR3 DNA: TGTGCCAGCAGCTTAGTAGGCGGGAGTGGGGAGACCCAGTACTTC.

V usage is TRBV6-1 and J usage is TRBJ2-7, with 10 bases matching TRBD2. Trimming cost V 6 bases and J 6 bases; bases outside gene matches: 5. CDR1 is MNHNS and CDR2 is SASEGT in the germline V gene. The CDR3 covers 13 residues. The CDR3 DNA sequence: TGTGCCAGCAGCCTAAGCGGGGGGGGCGAGCAGTACTTC. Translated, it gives CASSLSGGGEQYF.

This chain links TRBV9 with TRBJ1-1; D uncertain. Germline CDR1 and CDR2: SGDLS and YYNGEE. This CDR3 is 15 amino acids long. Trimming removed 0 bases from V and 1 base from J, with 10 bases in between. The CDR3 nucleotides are TGTGCCAGCAGCGTAGGAGTAGACACGAACACTGAAGCTTTCTTT. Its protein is CASSVGVDTNTEAFF.

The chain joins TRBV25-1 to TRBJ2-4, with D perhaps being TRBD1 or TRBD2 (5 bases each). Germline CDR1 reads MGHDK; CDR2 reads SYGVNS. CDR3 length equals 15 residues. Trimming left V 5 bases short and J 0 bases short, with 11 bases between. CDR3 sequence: CASSSGTLAKNIQYF. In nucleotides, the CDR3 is TGTGCCAGCAGTTCAGGGACCCTAGCCAAAAACATTCAGTACTTC.

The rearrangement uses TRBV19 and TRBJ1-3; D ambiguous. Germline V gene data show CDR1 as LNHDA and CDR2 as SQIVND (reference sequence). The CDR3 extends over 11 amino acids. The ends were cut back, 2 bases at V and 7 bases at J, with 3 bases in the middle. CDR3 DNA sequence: TGTGCCAGTAGTATAAGGAACACCATATATTTT. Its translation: CASSIRNTIYF.

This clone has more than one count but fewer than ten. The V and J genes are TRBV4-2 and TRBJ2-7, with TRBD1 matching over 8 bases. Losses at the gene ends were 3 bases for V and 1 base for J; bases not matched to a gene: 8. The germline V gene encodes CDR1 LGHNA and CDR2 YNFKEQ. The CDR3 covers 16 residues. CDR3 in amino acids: CASSHGTGGLSYEQYF. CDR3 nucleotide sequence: TGTGCCAGCAGCCATGGGACAGGAGGATTATCCTACGAGCAGTACTTC.

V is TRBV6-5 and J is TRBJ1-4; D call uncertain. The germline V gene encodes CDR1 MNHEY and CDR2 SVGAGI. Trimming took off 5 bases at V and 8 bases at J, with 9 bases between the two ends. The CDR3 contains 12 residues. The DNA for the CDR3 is TGTGCCAGCAGTGCAGTGGTCGAAAAACTGTTTTTT. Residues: CASSAVVEKLFF.

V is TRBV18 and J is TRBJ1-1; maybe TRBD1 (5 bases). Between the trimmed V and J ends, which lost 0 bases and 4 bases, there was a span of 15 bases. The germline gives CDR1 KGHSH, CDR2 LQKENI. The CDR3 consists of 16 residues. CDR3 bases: TGTGCCAGCTCACCACCGAGGAGGGGTGAAAGCACTGAAGCTTTCTTT. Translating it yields CASSPPRRGESTEAFF. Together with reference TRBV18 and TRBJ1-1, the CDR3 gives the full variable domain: NAGVMQNPRHLVRRRGQEARLRCSPMKGHSHVYWYRQLPEEGLKFMVYLQKENIIDESGMPKERFSAEFPKEGPSILRIQQVVRGDSAAYFCASSPPRRGESTEAFFGQGTRLTVV.